Listed here are 10 T cell receptor beta chains from one sample, sequenced in a study of cytomegalovirus exposure and HLA in healthy donors. PCR employed 60 Vbeta and 13 Jbeta primers. Clones were sequenced by immunoSEQ multiplex PCR, and TCRdb holds only the in-frame ones, with some missing. The sample gives about 160,000 clones, roughly 77% of which show up once; 3.7% is in the top ten. Specimen: PBMCs. These receptors came from a young man in good health and CMV-seropositive.

The chain employs TRBV10-3 and TRBJ2-7; D uncertain. This CDR3 is 13 amino acids long. CDR1 and CDR2 (germline): ENHRY, SYGVKD. The V gene lost 3 bases and the J gene lost 0 bases, with 6 bases spanning the gap. The CDR3 DNA reads as TGTGCCATCAGTGAATACAGCTCCTACGAGCAGTACTTC. Translated: CAISEYSSYEQYF.

The rearrangement uses TRBV7-3 and TRBJ1-6; 8 bases map to TRBD1. This CDR3 is 14 amino acids long. The J segment lost 5 bases and the V segment lost 5 bases, leaving 2 bases of the junction unmatched. Germline CDR1 is SGHTA and CDR2 is FQGTGA. The CDR3: CASSEDRDNSPLHF. As DNA, the CDR3 is TGTGCCAGCAGCGAGGACAGGGATAATTCACCCCTCCACTTT.

The V gene is TRBV12-5, the J gene TRBJ2-2; tentatively, D is TRBD1 (5 bases). Between the trimmed V and J ends, which lost 1 base and 2 bases, there was a span of 5 bases. From germline, CDR1 is LGHNT and CDR2 FRNRAP. The CDR3 length is 14 residues. The CDR3 is CASGLGTNTGELFF. CDR3 DNA sequence: TGTGCTAGTGGTTTGGGGACAAACACCGGGGAGCTGTTTTTT.

The table lists this clone with a few counts. The chain links TRBV2 to TRBJ2-1, with D hard to call. Trimming removed 2 bases at V and 3 bases at J, with 11 bases between. The CDR3 runs to 15 residues. Germline CDR1 SNHLY, CDR2 FYNNEI. This CDR3 reads CASSEFSTDYNEQFF. CDR3 nucleotides: TGTGCCAGCAGTGAATTTTCTACCGACTACAATGAGCAGTTCTTC. Together with reference TRBV2 and TRBJ2-1, the CDR3 gives the full variable domain: EPEVTQTPSHQVTQMGQEVILRCVPISNHLYFYWYRQILGQKVEFLVSFYNNEISEKSEIFDDQFSVERPDGSNFTLKIRSTKLEDSAMYFCASSEFSTDYNEQFFGPGTRLTVL.

The V gene is TRBV27, the J gene TRBJ1-3, with 9 bases that match TRBD1. CDR1 and CDR2 (germline): MNHEY, SMNVEV (reference sequence). This CDR3 is built from 14 residues. With V trimmed by 5 bases and J by 10 bases, 9 bases remained unmatched. The CDR3 spells CASSPRDRASTIYF. CDR3 coding DNA: TGTGCCAGCAGTCCCAGGGACAGGGCCTCGACCATATATTTT.

The J gene is TRBJ1-5, the V gene TRBV6-1, with D perhaps matching TRBD1 (6 bases). The CDR3 runs 15 residues. The V gene lost 6 bases and the J gene lost 10 bases, with 22 bases spanning the gap. Germline-derived CDR1 and CDR2 are MNHNS and SASEGT. The CDR3 here is CASRGGEGGGHPQHF. As DNA, the CDR3 is TGTGCCAGCAGGGGGGGGGAGGGAGGGGGTCATCCCCAGCATTTT.

This chain joins TRBV30 and TRBJ1-1; D not certain. V dropped 2 bases and J dropped 4 bases, with 11 bases sitting between them. CDR3 length: 13 amino acids. Germline V lookup: CDR1 GTSNPN, CDR2 SVGIG (reference sequence). The CDR3 loop reads CAWSQDRITEAFF. The DNA of the CDR3 is TGTGCCTGGAGTCAGGATCGAATCACTGAAGCTTTCTTT.

The genes are TRBV5-1 and TRBJ1-4; D call uncertain. The germline gives CDR1 SGHRS, CDR2 YFSETQ. The CDR3 extends over 15 amino acids. The V end was cut by 3 bases, the J end by 5 bases, with 14 bases between. CDR3 region: CASSSQAGGNEKLFF. The CDR3 region has the DNA TGCGCCAGCAGCTCCCAGGCAGGAGGGAATGAAAAACTGTTTTTT.

This rearrangement joins TRBV4-3 to TRBJ1-6; no clear D gene. The CDR3 totals 15 residues. Germline CDR1 LGHNA, CDR2 YSLEER. The germline V and J ends were trimmed by 0 bases and 8 bases, with 11 bases remaining between them. The CDR3 sequence is CASSQERGMDSPLHF. CDR3 coding DNA: TGCGCCAGCAGCCAAGAACGAGGAATGGATTCACCCCTCCACTTT.

The chain couples TRBV28 to TRBJ2-3; the D gene is possibly TRBD1 (6 bases). The germline gives CDR1 MDHEN, CDR2 SYDVKM. The V end lost 6 bases, the J end lost 11 bases, and 15 bases lay between the germline ends. This CDR3 contains 12 residues. CDR3 nucleotides: TGTGCCAGCAGAACCGGACAGTTGGTGCAGTATTTT. Encoded protein: CASRTGQLVQYF.